The 22 T cell receptor beta chains below were found in one sample sequenced in a study of T cell repertoires in cytomegalovirus infection. TCRdb itself ran the reads through MiXCR, one entry per CDR3 protein. The repertoire includes around 210,000 distinct CDR3 sequences, around 6.6% of them detected once, and 5.5% to 8% sits in the top ten. Sequencing was performed on PBMCs. The source of these receptors is a human donor in good health (CMV status not recorded). Some clones in this sample may be carry-over from other donors' samples.

The table lists this clonotype with many counts. The gene calls are TRBV6-2 or TRBV6-3 and TRBJ2-2; 7 bases align to TRBD1. The germline CDR1 and CDR2 sequences are MNHEY and SVGEGT. With 5 bases clipped from V and 5 bases from J, the junction kept 8 bases outside the gene matches. CDR3 length equals 15 residues. The CDR3 DNA reads TGTGCCAGCAGTCCACTTCAACAGGGGACCGGGGAGCTGTTTTTT. As protein: CASSPLQQGTGELFF.

In its sample, this clonotype was seen many times. This chain joins TRBV7-2 and TRBJ1-5; D unresolved. V lost 2 bases, J lost 7 bases, and 24 bases lay in between. Germline CDR1 reads SGHTA; CDR2 reads FQGNSA. The CDR3 has 18 residues. The CDR3 DNA follows: TGTGCCAGCAGCTTAAATCCCCCCGCCGGGAGCCAGAACCAGCCCCAGCATTTT. Its protein product is CASSLNPPAGSQNQPQHF.

This clonotype was detected many times. The J gene is TRBJ2-1, the V gene TRBV11-3; D unclear. Germline V CDR1 and CDR2: SGHNT, YENEEA. This CDR3 comprises 14 residues. Deletions cut 1 base from V and 7 bases from J, with 11 bases between. The chain's CDR3 is CASSLGVGWNEQFF. The CDR3 DNA reads as TGTGCCAGCAGCTTAGGTGTGGGCTGGAATGAGCAGTTCTTC.

This clonotype was counted ten times or more. The V gene is TRBV29-1, the J gene TRBJ2-1, with TRBD2 matching 12 bases. Trimming at V came to 4 bases and at J to 5 bases, leaving 0 bases not matched to a gene. CDR1 and CDR2 (germline): SQVTM, ANQGSEA. The CDR3 loop spans 13 amino acids. This CDR3 reads CSVGLAGDNEQFF. As DNA, the CDR3 is TGCAGCGTTGGACTAGCGGGAGACAATGAGCAGTTCTTC.

This clonotype was detected only a few times. This rearrangement joins TRBV6-6 to TRBJ2-7; D uncertain. Germline V gives CDR1 MNHNY, CDR2 SVGAGI (reference sequence). The V gene lost 0 bases and the J gene lost 1 base, with 4 bases spanning the gap. The CDR3 contains 13 residues. Written as DNA, the CDR3 is TGTGCCAGCAGTTACTCGATTTCCTACGAGCAGTACTTC. It yields the protein CASSYSISYEQYF.

This clonotype has a count of ten or more. The J gene is TRBJ2-6, the V gene TRBV7-8; no clear D gene. Trimming shortened V by 5 bases and J by 0 bases, and 11 bases separated the two germline ends. The V gene's germline CDR1 is SGHVS and CDR2 FQNEAQ. CDR3 length: 16 residues. In DNA form, the CDR3 reads TGTGCCAGCAGCGCCCGGGTCCTCTCTGGGGCCAACGTCCTGACTTTC. Residues: CASSARVLSGANVLTF. The full variable domain, with the rest looked up from reference TRBV7-8 and TRBJ2-6, is GAGVSQSPRYKVAKRGQDVALRCDPISGHVSLFWYQQALGQGPEFLTYFQNEAQLDKSGLPSDRFFAERPEGSVSTLKIQRTQQEDSAVYLCASSARVLSGANVLTFGAGSRLTVL.

This clonotype was seen at least ten times. This chain connects TRBV20-1 to TRBJ1-1; D is undetermined. The CDR3 is 16 residues long. Trimming removed 5 bases from V and 1 base from J, with 20 bases in between. CDR1 and CDR2 from the germline V gene are DFQATT and SNEGSKA (reference sequence). The CDR3 region is CSAQGVRRGSNTEAFF. CDR3 nucleotide sequence: TGCAGTGCTCAAGGCGTCCGGCGAGGTTCGAACACTGAAGCTTTCTTT.

In its sample, this clonotype was seen many times. The chain's CDR3 is CASSLPGAGYSYEQYF. The CDR3, as DNA: TGTGCCAGCAGTTTACCGGGGGCAGGGTATTCCTACGAGCAGTACTTC. The rearrangement uses TRBV12-3 or TRBV12-4 and TRBJ2-7, with D perhaps matching TRBD1 or TRBD2 (6 bases each). This CDR3 spans 16 amino acids. The germline V and J ends were trimmed by 2 bases and 1 base, with 15 bases remaining between them.

This clonotype was detected many times. This chain links TRBV7-8 with TRBJ1-1, with 7 bases identical to TRBD1. Germline lookup yields CDR1 SGHVS and CDR2 FQNEAQ. Trimming took 5 bases from V and 1 from J; bases not matched to a gene: 7. The length of the CDR3 is 15 residues. In DNA form, the CDR3 reads TGTGCCAGCAGCAACCGGACAGGATGGAACACTGAAGCTTTCTTT. Translating gives CASSNRTGWNTEAFF.

In its sample, this clonotype was seen many times. The chain combines TRBV28 with TRBJ2-7; a possible D gene is TRBD2 (6 bases). V was trimmed by 5 bases and J by 3 bases, leaving 17 bases between them. CDR1 and CDR2 (germline): MDHEN, SYDVKM. This CDR3 has 15 amino acids. CDR3 amino acids: CASSHPRGVLYEQYF. CDR3 coding DNA: TGTGCCAGCAGTCACCCTCGCGGGGTCCTCTACGAGCAGTACTTC.

This clonotype was counted at least ten times. The J gene is TRBJ2-1, the V gene TRBV29-1; possibly TRBD2 for D (6 bases). The V end was cut by 4 bases, the J end by 1 base, with 8 bases between. CDR3 length: 13 amino acids. The germline CDR1 and CDR2 sequences are SQVTM and ANQGSEA. The CDR3 DNA reads as TGCAGCGTTGCGACTAGTTCCTACAATGAGCAGTTCTTC. It codes for CSVATSSYNEQFF.

This clonotype was recorded many times. This sequence joins TRBV15 and TRBJ2-3, with D possibly matching TRBD1 (6 bases). The germline V gene encodes CDR1 LNHNV and CDR2 YYDKDF (reference sequence). Trimming removed 0 bases at V and 3 bases at J, with 10 bases between. The CDR3 runs to 15 residues. DNA of the CDR3: TGTGCCACCAGCAGAGACCCAGGGGCGACAGATACGCAGTATTTT. Translated: CATSRDPGATDTQYF.

This clonotype has just a few counts. J is TRBJ2-7 and V is TRBV29-1, with D unclear. V lost 6 bases to trimming and J lost 2 bases, with 8 bases between them. The CDR3 is 11 amino acids. Germline V gene lookup returns CDR1 SQVTM and CDR2 ANQGSEA. The CDR3 protein is CSVLRAYEQYF. The CDR3 DNA sequence: TGCAGCGTCCTGCGCGCCTACGAGCAGTACTTC.

This clonotype was observed a single time. This may stem from a read error, because a much larger clone lies one nucleotide away. Lacking the conserved final phenylalanine or tryptophan, this CDR3 likely reflects a read error. The chain employs TRBV5-5 and TRBJ1-2; D not certain. V lost 2 bases and J lost 5, with 10 bases in between. Germline V CDR1 and CDR2: SGHKS, YYEKEE (reference sequence). CDR3 size: 13 residues. The CDR3 protein is CASSFGQRYGYTY. The CDR3 nucleotides read TGTGCCAGCAGCTTCGGCCAGAGGTATGGCTACACCTAC.

This clonotype was detected only a few times. The chain combines TRBV2 with TRBJ2-1; 9 bases agree with TRBD1. From germline, CDR1 is SNHLY and CDR2 FYNNEI. V shed 8 bases and J 5 bases; nucleotides not matched to a gene: 10. The CDR3 consists of 15 residues. This chain's CDR3 is CASSSGTGTDNEQFF. The CDR3 DNA follows: TGTGCCAGCTCATCCGGGACAGGGACCGACAATGAGCAGTTCTTC.

This clonotype was seen ten or more times. The V call is TRBV20-1, the J call TRBJ2-2; 8 nucleotides match TRBD2. This CDR3 is 17 amino acids long. The germline V gene encodes CDR1 DFQATT and CDR2 SNEGSKA (reference sequence). Trimming at V came to 0 bases and at J to 0 bases, leaving 6 bases not matched to a gene. CDR3 in DNA: TGCAGTGCTAGAGATCTAGCGGGTCCGACGAACACCGGGGAGCTGTTTTTT. Protein product: CSARDLAGPTNTGELFF.

This clonotype appeared many times. The chain has TRBV7-2 and TRBJ2-5; 13 positions agree with TRBD2. CDR1 and CDR2 from the germline V gene are SGHTA and FQGNSA. The CDR3 spans 16 residues. With 5 bases clipped from V and 1 base from J, the junction kept 4 bases outside the gene matches. The CDR3 DNA is TGTGCCAGCAGCCGACGACTAGCGGGGGGCCAAGAGACCCAGTACTTC. Its translation is CASSRRLAGGQETQYF.

On this clonotype itself: The CDR3 does not close with the conserved phenylalanine or tryptophan, likely indicating a read error. Written as DNA, the CDR3 is TGTGCCAGCAGCTATACCGCCACAGGGGACAAGGACGAGACCCAGTACTAC. Its protein product is CASSYTATGDKDETQYY. This chain links TRBV7-9 with TRBJ2-5; 7 positions agree with TRBD1. The V segment lost 4 bases and the J segment 5 bases; nucleotides outside the gene matches: 16. Germline assignment: CDR1 SEHNR and CDR2 FQNEAQ (reference sequence). The CDR3 runs to 17 residues.

This clonotype was detected many times. The rearrangement links TRBV20-1 to TRBJ1-1, with 9 bases lining up with TRBD1. J was trimmed by 5 bases and V by 6 bases; bases with no gene match: 7. Germline values: CDR1 DFQATT, CDR2 SNEGSKA (reference sequence). This CDR3 is 13 amino acids long. The chain's CDR3 is CSAQGTGHTEAFF. As DNA, the CDR3 is TGCAGTGCCCAGGGGACAGGGCATACTGAAGCTTTCTTT.

This clonotype was counted at least ten times. The chain is built from TRBV10-3 and TRBJ2-3, with TRBD2 identical over 16 bases. The CDR3 totals 18 residues. J was trimmed by 0 bases and V by 7 bases; bases with no gene match: 7. Germline CDR1 ENHRY, CDR2 SYGVKD. The DNA of the CDR3 is TGTGCCATCAAGGGACTAGCGGGGGGGCATATCAGCACAGATACGCAGTATTTT. It encodes CAIKGLAGGHISTDTQYF.

Of note for this clonotype: A read error may account for a junction end that differs from germline. The rearrangement links TRBV4-2 to TRBJ2-2; D might be TRBD2 (5 bases). Per germline, CDR1 LGHNA and CDR2 YNFKEQ. The CDR3 is 17 residues long. The chain's CDR3 is CANSQGHRGPNTGELFF. The CDR3 DNA follows: TGTGCCAACAGCCAAGGGCACCGGGGTCCGAACACCGGGGAGCTGTTTTTT.

The rearrangement links TRBV30 to TRBJ2-7; D ambiguous. Germline values: CDR1 GTSNPN, CDR2 SVGIG (reference sequence). With 1 base removed from V and 4 bases from J, the gap between germline ends came to 5 bases. The CDR3 runs 11 residues. CDR3 in DNA: TGTGCCTGGAGTGACAGTTACGAGCAGTACTTC. Translating gives CAWSDSYEQYF.